These 18 T cell receptor beta chains originate from one sample sequenced in a study of T cells in Graves' hyperthyroidism and ophthalmopathy. The source material, RNA transcripts, was used to amplify TCR beta CDR3 regions. In the first-round RT-PCR of the TCR CDR3, the HTBI primer set was used. TCRdb redid the calling of the multiplex PCR reads with MiXCR, one entry per CDR3 protein. The data contain around 300,000 distinct CDR3 sequences, about 14% of them singletons. Material: blood. Every receptor here comes from a woman younger than 45 with Graves' hyperthyroidism.

The table lists this clonotype with many counts. The V gene is TRBV9, the J gene TRBJ2-5; the D gene is possibly TRBD1 (6 bases). The V gene's germline CDR1 is SGDLS and CDR2 YYNGEE. The CDR3 runs to 14 residues. Between the trimmed V and J ends, which lost 4 bases and 4 bases, there was a span of 14 bases. The CDR3: CASSPEGGTETQYF. DNA of the CDR3: TGTGCCAGCAGCCCCGAAGGGGGAACAGAGACCCAGTACTTC.

The table lists this clonotype with many counts. The chain carries TRBV28 and TRBJ2-7, with TRBD1 matching over 10 bases. There are 14 residues in the CDR3. From germline, CDR1 is MDHEN and CDR2 SYDVKM. The V and J ends lost 5 bases and 4 bases, in that order; junction bases with no gene match: 5. CDR3 in DNA: TGTGCCAGCAGTCGGACAGGGGGTCTGTACGAGCAGTACTTC. Translating gives CASSRTGGLYEQYF.

The table lists this clonotype with many counts. This chain uses TRBV5-5 with TRBJ2-3; D is unclear. Between the trimmed V and J ends, which lost 0 bases and 4 bases, there was a span of 6 bases. Germline-derived CDR1 and CDR2 are SGHKS and YYEKEE (reference sequence). This CDR3 is built from 13 residues. CDR3 in DNA: TGTGCCAGCAGCTTGGGCAGCGCAGATACGCAGTATTTT. Its translation is CASSLGSADTQYF.

The chain's CDR3 is CASSLGRQGMEKLFF. CDR3 DNA: TGTGCCAGCAGCTTAGGACGACAGGGGATGGAAAAACTGTTTTTT. The chain combines TRBV11-2 with TRBJ1-4; 8 bases agree with TRBD1. Germline CDR1 and CDR2: SGHAT and FQNNGV. The CDR3 spans 15 residues. Trimming cost V 1 base and J 8 bases; bases outside gene matches: 6. The variable domain in full, completed from reference TRBV11-2 and TRBJ1-4, reads EAGVAQSPRYKIIEKRQSVAFWCNPISGHATLYWYQQILGQGPKLLIQFQNNGVVDDSQLPKDRFSAERLKGVDSTLKIQPAKLEDSAVYLCASSLGRQGMEKLFFGSGTQLSVL.

There are a few counts of this clonotype. V gene TRBV3-1 combines with J gene TRBJ2-1; D gene unclear. The CDR3 covers 14 residues. Trimming took 0 bases from V and 7 from J, leaving 10 bases between them. Germline lookup yields CDR1 LGHDT and CDR2 YNNKEL (reference sequence). CDR3 loop: CASSQDGRLNEQFF. The DNA of the CDR3 is TGTGCCAGCAGCCAAGATGGGCGCTTGAATGAGCAGTTCTTC.

This clonotype was observed at least ten times. The genes are TRBV28 and TRBJ2-1; the match to TRBD2 covers 8 bases. J was trimmed by 10 bases and V by 7 bases; bases with no gene match: 6. The length of the CDR3 is 12 residues. CDR1 and CDR2 from the germline V gene are MDHEN and SYDVKM. CDR3 sequence: CASTGGGREQFF. The CDR3 nucleotides are TGTGCCAGCACCGGGGGGGGAAGGGAGCAGTTCTTC.

V is TRBV20-1 and J is TRBJ2-7, with a possible D match to TRBD1 (6 bases). Germline CDR1 is DFQATT and CDR2 is SNEGSKA (reference sequence). The ends were cut back, 7 bases at V and 5 bases at J, with 15 bases in the middle. This CDR3 comprises 12 residues. CDR3 nucleotide sequence: TGCAGTGGGAGTGGGGGACAACACGAGCAGTACTTC. Its translation: CSGSGGQHEQYF.

Points on this clonotype: An end of the junction differs from the germline gene, which may be a read error. CDR3 amino acids: CACSAGTGEFGEQFF. CDR3 nucleotide sequence: TGTGCCTGCAGTGCCGGGACAGGGGAATTTGGTGAGCAGTTCTTC. This rearrangement joins TRBV2 to TRBJ2-1; 10 positions agree with TRBD1. The CDR3 runs 15 residues. Germline loops: CDR1 SNHLY, CDR2 FYNNEI.

This clonotype was detected ten times or more. J is TRBJ2-1 and V is TRBV7-9; perhaps TRBD2 as D (7 bases). The CDR3 is 18 residues long. Trimming took 1 base from V and 3 from J, leaving 19 bases between them. Germline loops: CDR1 SEHNR, CDR2 FQNEAQ (reference sequence). The CDR3 reads CASSLEQGGQGIYNEQFF. The CDR3 coding sequence is TGTGCCAGCAGCTTAGAACAGGGAGGGCAGGGAATCTACAATGAGCAGTTCTTC.

The CDR3 protein is CSAPKGGGHEQYF. In DNA, the CDR3 is TGCAGTGCCCCCAAAGGAGGGGGACACGAGCAGTACTTC. The chain is built from TRBV20-1 and TRBJ2-7; perhaps D is TRBD1 or TRBD2 (6 bases each). Germline V gene lookup returns CDR1 DFQATT and CDR2 SNEGSKA (reference sequence). The CDR3 runs to 13 residues. Trimming cost V 6 bases and J 5 bases, with 17 bases left between them.

This chain joins TRBV20-1 and TRBJ1-2; 9 nucleotides agree with TRBD1. This CDR3 contains 16 residues. Germline V gene lookup returns CDR1 DFQATT and CDR2 SNEGSKA (reference sequence). The trim removed 6 bases at V and 4 bases at J, leaving 15 bases unmatched. As DNA, the CDR3 is TGCAGTGCAAAAAACCCTCCGGGACAGGGCAGCTATGGCTACACCTTC. This encodes CSAKNPPGQGSYGYTF.

The chain links TRBV18 to TRBJ2-5; the D is unclear. V was pared by 0 bases and J by 5 bases, with 13 bases between. CDR3 size: 15 residues. Germline V gene sequence: CDR1 KGHSH, CDR2 LQKENI. CDR3 region: CASSPPWPNSETQYF. For the CDR3, the DNA is TGTGCCAGCTCACCACCATGGCCCAATAGCGAGACCCAGTACTTC.

On this clonotype itself: Possible read error: a much larger clone is one base away. This CDR3 is CAGLGAGIVYNEQFF. CDR3 nucleotide sequence: TGTGCCGGTTTAGGGGCGGGAATTGTATACAATGAGCAGTTCTTC. This chain uses TRBV7-9 with TRBJ2-1; possibly TRBD2 for D (6 bases). Germline loops: CDR1 SEHNR, CDR2 FQNEAQ (reference sequence). V was trimmed by 11 bases and J by 4 bases, leaving 21 bases between them. The CDR3 consists of 15 residues.

The chain's CDR3 is CASSVGRGSSYEQYF. CDR3 nucleotide sequence: TGTGCCAGCAGCGTAGGAAGGGGCTCGTCCTACGAGCAGTACTTC. J is TRBJ2-7 and V is TRBV9, with a weak D call TRBD1 (5 bases). Between the trimmed V and J ends, which lost 0 bases and 1 base, there was a span of 11 bases. Per the germline V gene, CDR1 is SGDLS and CDR2 is YYNGEE. The CDR3 has 15 residues.

This clonotype was observed a handful of times. This chain joins TRBV11-2 and TRBJ1-1, with D uncertain. V gave up 5 bases and J gave up 0 bases, with 19 bases separating them. This CDR3 has 17 residues. Looked up from germline, CDR1 is SGHAT and CDR2 is FQNNGV. This chain's CDR3 is CASSVAPLGRLNTEAFF. Written as DNA, the CDR3 is TGTGCCAGCAGCGTAGCCCCCCTTGGACGGTTGAACACTGAAGCTTTCTTT.

The table lists this clonotype with many counts. The chain uses TRBV28 and TRBJ2-7; TRBD2 matches at 8 bases. V shed 10 bases and J 3 bases; nucleotides not matched to a gene: 11. CDR3 length: 14 residues. In germline, CDR1 is MDHEN, CDR2 SYDVKM. The CDR3 is CATRPGGPYYEQYF. Written as DNA, the CDR3 is TGTGCCACCCGCCCGGGGGGGCCCTACTACGAGCAGTACTTC.

There are a few counts of this clonotype. CDR3 region: CATGEQETQYF. The DNA of the CDR3 is TGTGCCACCGGGGAACAAGAGACCCAGTACTTC. The chain employs TRBV24-1 and TRBJ2-5; D unclear. Germline V gene lookup returns CDR1 KGHDR and CDR2 SFDVKD. The length of the CDR3 is 11 residues. Trimming shortened V by 9 bases and J by 2 bases, and 6 bases separated the two germline ends.

A few counts support this clonotype. The V gene is TRBV5-6, the J gene TRBJ2-4; 15 nucleotides match TRBD2. This CDR3 has 18 residues. V shed 3 bases, J shed 7 bases, and the junction held 11 bases outside the gene matches. Germline CDR1 reads SGHDT; CDR2 reads YYEEEE. Here the CDR3 reads CASSSGLAGGPGVNIQYF. The CDR3 coding sequence is TGTGCCAGCAGCTCGGGACTAGCGGGAGGTCCGGGTGTGAACATTCAGTACTTC.